This TCR beta chain was captured in a study of cytomegalovirus exposure and HLA in healthy donors. Points from the study as a whole: Most likely, a cluster of highly shared sequence variants arose as a sequencing artifact.

The V and J ends lost 5 bases and 4 bases respectively, with 12 bases between them. Germline CDR1 MNHNS, CDR2 SASEGT. This CDR3 spans 13 amino acids. This clone has only one observation. Its antigen is still unknown. 13 Jbeta primers and 60 Vbeta primers were used for the PCR. Assay: immunoSEQ multiplex PCR; the TCRdb copy retains only in-frame clones and omits some. The table has some 130,000 clones, about four fifths seen once. The sequence was obtained from a man between 25 and 39 years old in good health. The chain employs TRBV6-1 and TRBJ2-7; D unresolved. Input material: PBMCs. The CDR3 loop reads CASSPPPGYEQYF. In DNA form, the CDR3 reads TGTGCCAGCAGTCCCCCCCCAGGTTACGAGCAGTACTTC.